The clone carrying this T cell receptor beta chain was recorded many times. At least 5.5 micrograms of total RNA were extracted per sample. Through a sample-barcoded 5' primer and a J-beta primer mix, a second PCR was run for about 6 to 11 cycles. Each of the cDNA molecules was tagged by a template-switch adaptor with 12 random nucleotides. TCRdb called the 5' RACE reads again in MiXCR, with one record for every CDR3 protein. The sample lists 780,000 or so distinct CDR3 sequences, about 61% occurring once. This entry comes from a study of blood T cells in healthy people across ages. The overall study: Template-switching capture recovered about one barcoded beta molecule per two T cells.

Per germline, CDR1 SQVTM and CDR2 ANQGSEA. V shed 4 bases and J shed 2 bases, with 9 bases lying between them. The length of the CDR3 is 14 residues. The chain combines TRBV29-1 with TRBJ2-6; tentatively, D is TRBD2 (5 bases). What was sequenced was blood. This TCR derives from a man aged 35-49 years in good health. The CDR3 spells CSVAPGTGANVLTF. The CDR3 bases are TGCAGCGTTGCCCCGGGAACTGGGGCCAACGTCCTGACTTTC.